This T cell receptor beta chain is drawn from a study of blood T cell repertoires in COVID-19. About the research overall: The cDNA or gDNA used as material had been derived from T cells, B-cell-depleted T cells, or PBMCs.

This CDR3 is 14 amino acids long. Trimming cost V 3 bases and J 6 bases, with 11 bases left between them. Germline CDR1 and CDR2: LGHDT and YNNKEL (reference sequence). Adults between roughly 18 and 100 years of age took part from 24 US areas. Assignments of participants to cohorts depended upon their own reported clinical history. In the original processing: For nucleated cells, counts were estimated from reference gene primer amplification. The table came from immunoSEQ multiplex PCR; TCRdb's copy has only in-frame clones and leaves some out. V, J and clone size reflect that table, while D and trimming were determined from the DNA. The sample shows under 200,000 clones, under 90% of them seen only once.

Material for sequencing was PBMCs or T cells enriched from blood (not recorded which). The J gene is TRBJ1-4, the V gene TRBV3-1 (or the pseudogene TRBV3-2); D might be TRBD1 (5 bases). The TCR was taken from an older woman who had recovered from COVID-19. The CDR3 DNA sequence: TGTGCCAGCAGCCACGGGGGATACGATGAAAAACTGTTTTTT. The encoded protein is CASSHGGYDEKLFF.